These T cell receptor beta chains were read from a single sample in a study of T cells in Graves' hyperthyroidism and ophthalmopathy. MiXCR, applied by TCRdb to the multiplex PCR reads, yields one record per CDR3 protein. The sample shows about 250,000 distinct CDR3 sequences, approximately 25% of them seen only once. Sequencing was performed on blood. The receptors were sampled from a middle-aged woman with Graves' ophthalmopathy. Both conserved end residues are part of each CDR3. D genes are given only for firm matches. Expanded clones get a size class; other rows say once, few or many, or leave the size out.

TRBV30	TRBJ2-7	many	TRBD1	CAWSRQGPSEQYF	TGTGCCTGGAGTCGACAGGGGCCTAGCGAGCAGTACTTC
TRBV20-1	TRBJ1-2	many	-	CSAHTTGPDGYTF	TGCAGTGCTCATACGACAGGACCCGATGGCTACACCTTC
TRBV28	TRBJ2-7	many	TRBD1	CASSLLGGPGQAYEQYF	TGTGCCAGCAGTTTATTAGGAGGACCGGGACAGGCCTACGAGCAGTACTTC
TRBV6-1	TRBJ2-5	many	TRBD1	CASSDHRGRLGETQYF	TGTGCCAGCAGTGATCACAGGGGGCGCCTAGGAGAGACCCAGTACTTC
TRBV2	TRBJ2-6	many	-	CASSPDGGGGANVLTF	TGTGCCAGCAGTCCAGACGGTGGAGGTGGGGCCAACGTCCTGACTTTC
TRBV7-2	TRBJ2-7	many	TRBD2	CASSLVRGLAGVEQYF	TGTGCCAGCAGCTTAGTGCGGGGACTAGCGGGAGTCGAGCAGTACTTC
TRBV28	TRBJ2-7	many	TRBD1	CASQKPGQGSYEQYF	TGTGCCAGCCAAAAACCGGGACAGGGCTCCTACGAGCAGTACTTC
TRBV6-1	TRBJ2-7	-	TRBD1	CASSLFGQGNEQYF	TGTGCCAGCAGTCTTTTCGGACAGGGGAACGAGCAGTACTTC
TRBV20-1	TRBJ2-5	many	TRBD1	CSAPESGTGQETQYF	TGCAGTGCGCCCGAATCCGGGACAGGCCAAGAGACCCAGTACTTC
TRBV6-5	TRBJ2-5	few	-	CASSYRGQETQYF	TGTGCCAGCAGTTATAGGGGCCAAGAGACCCAGTACTTC
TRBV6-5	TRBJ1-1	-	-	CASTGNEAFF	TGTGCCAGCACAGGGAATGAAGCTTTCTTT
TRBV5-1	TRBJ2-5	many	-	CASSSSPSTLSGETQYF	TGCGCCAGCAGCTCCTCCCCGTCGACTCTCAGCGGAGAGACCCAGTACTTC
TRBV19	TRBJ1-5	many	TRBD1	CASSLGTDNQPQHF	TGTGCCAGTAGCCTCGGGACAGACAATCAGCCCCAGCATTTT
TRBV6-1	TRBJ2-5	-	TRBD2	CASSEGLAGSETQYF	TGTGCCAGCAGTGAAGGACTAGCGGGATCAGAGACCCAGTACTTC
TRBV11-2	TRBJ1-1	-	-	CASRATGYTEAFF	TGTGCCAGCAGAGCTACAGGGTATACTGAAGCTTTCTTT
TRBV12-3/TRBV12-4	TRBJ2-5	-	TRBD2	CASSPRLAGTETQYF	TGTGCCAGCAGTCCCAGACTAGCGGGAACAGAGACCCAGTACTTC
TRBV25-1	TRBJ1-1	many	TRBD1	CASSESGTGGDNTEAFF	TGTGCCAGCAGTGAATCTGGGACAGGGGGGGATAACACTGAAGCTTTCTTT
TRBV28	TRBJ2-5	many	-	CASSLFGGEGQETQYF	TGTGCCAGCAGTTTATTCGGGGGAGAGGGCCAAGAGACCCAGTACTTC
TRBV20-1	TRBJ2-7	many	TRBD2	CSALTGTSGRPGYEQYF	TGCAGTGCGCTGACCGGGACTAGCGGGAGACCGGGGTACGAGCAGTACTTC
TRBV24-1	TRBJ2-3	many	TRBD2	CATSDPGLAGRSPTDTQYF	TGTGCCACCAGTGATCCTGGACTAGCGGGAAGGTCTCCCACAGATACGCAGTATTTT
TRBV12-3/TRBV12-4	TRBJ1-1	many	-	CASSLLLRTEAFF	TGTGCCAGCAGTCTCCTCCTTCGGACTGAAGCTTTCTTT
TRBV11-2	TRBJ2-7	once	-	CASSSGLSSCEQYF	TGTGCCAGCAGCTCCGGGCTGAGCTCCTGCGAGCAGTACTTC
TRBV30	TRBJ1-6	many	-	CAWSVREESPLHF	TGTGCCTGGAGTGTTAGAGAAGAATCACCCCTCCACTTT
TRBV29-1	TRBJ2-1	many	-	CSVDDINEQFF	TGCAGCGTTGATGACATCAATGAGCAGTTCTTC
TRBV5-1	TRBJ2-7	-	TRBD2	CASSLAGLRRGTSYEQYF	TGCGCCAGCAGCCTAGCGGGCTTGAGGCGGGGAACCTCCTACGAGCAGTACTTC
TRBV6-5	TRBJ2-7	few	-	CASSYGVRDPSYEQYF	TGTGCCAGCAGTTACGGGGTGCGGGACCCCTCCTACGAGCAGTACTTC
TRBV6-1	TRBJ1-6	-	TRBD1	CASRSGQGHSPLHF	TGTGCCAGCAGGTCGGGACAGGGACATTCACCCCTCCACTTT
TRBV4-1	TRBJ2-7	-	-	CASSQVFRYEQYF	TGCGCCAGCAGCCAAGTATTTAGGTACGAGCAGTACTTC
TRBV6-1	TRBJ2-7	-	-	CASSESYRVHEQYF	TGTGCCAGCAGTGAATCCTACAGGGTACACGAGCAGTACTTC
TRBV6-2/TRBV6-3	TRBJ2-2	many	TRBD2	CASSYMASGGNTGELFF	TGTGCCAGCAGTTACATGGCCAGCGGGGGGAACACCGGGGAGCTGTTTTTT
TRBV6-2/TRBV6-3	TRBJ1-2	many	TRBD1	CATSPGQVIYGYTF	TGTGCCACCTCTCCGGGACAGGTCATCTATGGCTACACCTTC
TRBV6-4	TRBJ2-1	few	-	CASSMETGYNEQFF	TGTGCCAGCAGTATGGAAACAGGCTACAATGAGCAGTTCTTC
TRBV9	TRBJ1-1	many	-	CASRRGNTEAFF	TGTGCCAGCAGGAGAGGCAACACTGAAGCTTTCTTT
TRBV30	TRBJ2-5	-	TRBD2	CAWSVPSGDQETQYF	TGTGCCTGGAGTGTGCCTAGCGGGGACCAAGAGACCCAGTACTTC